Below, one TCR beta chain is given with its context. Here immunoSEQ multiplex PCR was the method, and the copy in TCRdb shows in-frame clones only, minus some. Of 2.3 million or so clones listed, over 85% are singletons. Looked up from germline, CDR1 is MNHNY and CDR2 is SVGAGI (reference sequence). V gave up 5 bases and J gave up 5 bases, with 9 bases separating them. The CDR3 sequence is 13 residues long. These data belong to a study of shared clonotypes between healthy human individuals. The sample taken for sequencing was naive CD4+ T cells from PBMCs. The subset denotes: CD45RA+ positively selected. The sequence was collected from a man between 18 and 35 years old in good health. Some clones in this sample may be carry-over from other donors' samples. The gene calls are TRBV6-6 and TRBJ1-4, with a tentative D call TRBD1 (5 bases). CDR3 sequence: CASSRDRNEKLFF. The CDR3 DNA sequence: TGTGCCAGCAGTCGTGACAGAAATGAAAAACTGTTTTTT.